These 11 T cell receptor beta chains were sequenced from one sample in a study of regulatory T cells in long-lasting Graves disease. Arm-PCR of CDR3 regions with iRepertoire HTBI primers generated TCR beta libraries. TCRdb itself ran the multiplex PCR reads through MiXCR, one entry per CDR3 protein. The data hold more than 300,000 distinct CDR3 sequences, with 15% to 20% observed a single time. Regarding time point: newly diagnosed GD, antithyroid drugs for less than 3 months. PBMCs were the source of the RNA used for TCR sequencing. The sample was also linked to a second study, of T cells in Graves' hyperthyroidism and ophthalmopathy.

Here the sequenced sample was peripheral blood mononuclear cells (PBMCs), taken at new diagnosis, from a patient treated with antithyroid drugs. The receptors here all came from a woman under 30 with Graves disease.

This clonotype was recorded many times. The rearrangement uses TRBV6-1 and TRBJ2-7, with D uncertain. This CDR3 is 16 amino acids long. In germline, CDR1 is MNHNS, CDR2 SASEGT. Trimming took off 6 bases at V and 2 bases at J, with 20 bases between the two ends. CDR3 sequence reads: CASRKPHQQTPYEQYF. The CDR3 DNA sequence: TGTGCCAGCAGGAAACCTCACCAGCAGACCCCCTACGAGCAGTACTTC.

The table lists this clonotype with a few counts. The chain uses TRBV9 and TRBJ2-7; the D gene could be TRBD1 or TRBD2 (5 bases each). The V and J ends lost 4 bases and 0 bases respectively, with 14 bases between them. This CDR3 spans 15 amino acids. Germline CDR1 SGDLS, CDR2 YYNGEE. The CDR3 region has the DNA TGTGCCAGCAGCCTAGGGGACGGAGACTCCTACGAGCAGTACTTC. It is translated as CASSLGDGDSYEQYF.

The chain carries TRBV7-9 and TRBJ1-5; no clear D gene. The CDR3 runs 14 residues. The ends were cut back, 5 bases at V and 0 bases at J, with 8 bases in the middle. The V gene's germline CDR1 is SEHNR and CDR2 FQNEAQ (reference sequence). The CDR3 loop is CASSPHHSNQPQHF. DNA for the CDR3: TGTGCCAGCAGCCCCCACCATAGCAATCAGCCCCAGCATTTT.

This clonotype has at least ten counts. V is TRBV7-3 and J is TRBJ2-3, with 14 bases identical to TRBD2. This CDR3 has 17 residues. Germline CDR1 and CDR2: SGHTA and FQGTGA. J was trimmed by 4 bases and V by 2 bases; bases with no gene match: 5. CDR3 loop: CASSLAGLAGDSDTQYF. The CDR3 DNA sequence: TGTGCCAGCAGCTTAGCGGGACTAGCGGGAGACTCAGATACGCAGTATTTT.

This clonotype was detected ten times or more. The gene calls are TRBV4-1 and TRBJ2-5, with D perhaps matching TRBD2 (6 bases). V gave up 1 base and J gave up 5 bases, with 17 bases separating them. The CDR3 is 16 residues long. In germline, CDR1 is MGHRA, CDR2 YSYEKL. CDR3 residues: CASSQGPSGGFETQYF. CDR3 nucleotide sequence: TGCGCCAGCAGCCAAGGGCCCTCCGGGGGTTTCGAGACCCAGTACTTC.

This chain uses TRBV4-2 with TRBJ2-1; D is perhaps TRBD1 (8 bases). Germline V gene data show CDR1 as LGHNA and CDR2 as YNFKEQ. CDR3 length: 18 residues. Trimming left V 2 bases short and J 5 bases short, with 22 bases between. In DNA, the CDR3 is TGTGCCAGCAGCCAATACCTTTTAACAGGGGGAGGGGACAATGAGCAGTTCTTC. As protein: CASSQYLLTGGGDNEQFF.

This chain's CDR3 is CASSDGPSGGANVLTF. The CDR3 coding sequence is TGTGCCAGCAGTGACGGCCCCTCAGGGGGGGCCAACGTCCTGACTTTC. V is TRBV6-4 and J is TRBJ2-6; possible D gene TRBD1, 5 bases. This CDR3 spans 16 amino acids. Trimming removed 2 bases from V and 4 bases from J, with 12 bases in between. Germline assignment: CDR1 MRHNA and CDR2 SNTAGT.

This clonotype came up many times. CDR3 in DNA: TGCGCCACCACCGGGCTACACAATGAGCAGTTCTTC. Translation: CATTGLHNEQFF. The chain combines TRBV5-1 with TRBJ2-1; no clear D gene. Between the trimmed V and J ends, which lost 9 bases and 5 bases, there was a span of 12 bases. The CDR3 length is 12 residues. Germline V gene lookup returns CDR1 SGHRS and CDR2 YFSETQ.

The chain recombines TRBV24-1 with TRBJ2-1; 9 nucleotides line up with TRBD2. The CDR3 has 17 residues. The junction had 10 bases not matched to a gene; V was cut back by 2 bases and J by 6 bases. CDR1 and CDR2 (germline): KGHDR, SFDVKD. The CDR3 sequence: CATSDWGASGIFNEQFF. The CDR3 DNA is TGTGCCACCAGTGATTGGGGTGCTAGCGGGATCTTCAATGAGCAGTTCTTC.

Of note for this clonotype: With a much larger clone just one base away, this may be a read error. The rearrangement links TRBV7-3 to TRBJ2-3; D might be TRBD2 (6 bases). CDR3 length: 18 amino acids. The germline CDR1 and CDR2 sequences are SGHTA and FQGTGA. The ends were cut back, 6 bases at V and 2 bases at J, with 24 bases in the middle. The CDR3 protein is CASSVHPASELNTDTQYF. DNA for the CDR3: TGTGCCAGCAGTGTACACCCCGCTAGCGAGCTAAACACAGATACGCAGTATTTT.

This clonotype was seen ten or more times. This rearrangement joins TRBV15 to TRBJ1-1; unclear D gene. V was shortened by 6 bases and J by 4 bases, with 15 bases between the two germline ends. The length of the CDR3 is 14 residues. Germline CDR1 and CDR2: LNHNV and YYDKDF (reference sequence). DNA for the CDR3: TGTGCCACCAGTGAAGCTAGGTGGGTCACTGAAGCTTTCTTT. It translates to CATSEARWVTEAFF.